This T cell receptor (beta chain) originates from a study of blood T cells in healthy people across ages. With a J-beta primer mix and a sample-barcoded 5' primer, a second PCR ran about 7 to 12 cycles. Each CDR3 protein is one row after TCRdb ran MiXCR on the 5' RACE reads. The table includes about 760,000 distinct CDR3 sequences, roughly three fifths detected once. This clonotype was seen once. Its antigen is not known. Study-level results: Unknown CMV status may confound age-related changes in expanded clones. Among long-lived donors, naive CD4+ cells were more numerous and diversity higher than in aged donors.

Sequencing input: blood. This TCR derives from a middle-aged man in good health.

CDR3 sequence: CASSLTGLSHGQFF. CDR3 DNA: TGTGCCAGCTCCTTGACGGGACTCTCTCACGGGCAGTTCTTC. The V gene is TRBV6-2 or TRBV6-3, the J gene TRBJ2-1; a weak D match, TRBD2 (6 bases). Germline values: CDR1 MNHEY, CDR2 SVGEGT. V lost 8 bases to trimming and J lost 12 bases, with 23 bases between them. This CDR3 comprises 14 residues.